This is a list of T cell receptor beta chains from one sample in a study of blood T cell repertoires in COVID-19. Assay: immunoSEQ multiplex PCR; the TCRdb copy retains only in-frame clones and omits some. This table has 350,000 to 450,000 clones, around nine tenths appearing once. Material: PBMCs or T cells enriched from blood (not recorded which). The receptors come from a young woman who had been exposed to COVID-19. CDR3s include the opening cysteine and the closing phenylalanine or tryptophan. Each record gives: D gene, J gene, clone size, V gene, CDR3 protein, CDR3 DNA. A D gene is named only where the DNA matches it firmly. Only part of the rows carry a size: once, few, many, or a class if the clone is expanded.

- TRBJ1-5 - TRBV4-1 CASSPTGSNQPQHF TGCGCCAGCAGCCCGACAGGTAGCAATCAGCCCCAGCATTTT
TRBD2 TRBJ2-7 once TRBV4-1 CASSQTSGRPHEQYF TGCGCCAGCAGCCAAACTAGCGGGAGGCCCCACGAGCAGTACTTC
- TRBJ2-2 - TRBV6-1 CASSEQGSTGELFF TGTGCCAGCAGTGAACAGGGAAGCACCGGGGAGCTGTTTTTT
TRBD2 TRBJ2-3 - TRBV30 CACVAGGTDTQYF TGTGCTTGCGTAGCGGGGGGTACAGATACGCAGTATTTT
TRBD1 TRBJ2-7 - TRBV28 CASSALGQGSIYEQYF TGTGCCAGCAGTGCGCTTGGACAGGGTTCCATCTACGAGCAGTACTTC
- TRBJ1-2 - TRBV18 CASSPGQMNYGYTF TGTGCCAGCTCACCCGGACAGATGAACTATGGCTACACCTTC
- TRBJ2-7 - TRBV11-2 CASSYERKRQAGTYEQYF TGTGCCAGCAGCTACGAACGGAAAAGACAGGCGGGTACCTACGAGCAGTACTTC
TRBD1 TRBJ1-2 few TRBV11-1 CASSLAHRGDYGYTF TGTGCCAGCAGCTTAGCGCACAGGGGTGACTATGGCTACACCTTC
- TRBJ1-4 - TRBV7-9 CASSPGQPTTNEKLFF TGTGCCAGCAGCCCCGGACAGCCTACAACTAATGAAAAACTGTTTTTT
TRBD1 TRBJ1-4 - TRBV29-1 CSVPTGGTNEKLFF TGCAGCGTTCCGACAGGGGGAACTAATGAAAAACTGTTTTTT
- TRBJ1-3 - TRBV19 CASRSTNLGNTIYF TGTGCCAGTAGGAGCACGAACCTTGGAAACACCATATATTTT
- TRBJ1-2 - TRBV28 CASSLGWGALANYGYTF TGTGCCAGCAGTCTCGGTTGGGGCGCTTTAGCTAACTATGGCTACACCTTC
- TRBJ1-4 - TRBV2 CASSEALPGNEKLFF TGTGCCAGCAGTGAAGCGCTTCCAGGGAATGAAAAACTGTTTTTT
- TRBJ2-2 - TRBV6-5 CASSSLTGTGELFF TGTGCCAGCAGTTCATTGACTGGCACCGGGGAGCTGTTTTTT
- TRBJ2-7 - TRBV4-3 CASSQEEGSYEQYF TGCGCCAGCAGCCAAGAGGAGGGGTCCTACGAGCAGTACTTC
- TRBJ2-3 - TRBV7-9 CASSFTGRDTQYF TGTGCCAGCAGCTTTACGGGAAGAGATACGCAGTATTTT
- TRBJ2-1 - TRBV9 CASSVVYGEQFF TGTGCCAGCAGCGTAGTCTACGGGGAGCAGTTCTTC
- TRBJ2-7 - TRBV5-6 CASSLGSSYEQYF TGTGCCAGCAGCTTGGGTAGCTCCTACGAGCAGTACTTC
TRBD1 TRBJ2-7 - TRBV6-5 CASRTGTGAYEQYF TGTGCCAGCAGGACCGGGACAGGGGCATACGAGCAGTACTTC
- TRBJ2-7 - TRBV20-1 CSAIGGAEQYF TGCAGTGCTATAGGAGGGGCCGAGCAGTACTTC
- TRBJ1-1 - TRBV5-1 CASSLWQANTEAFF TGCGCCAGCAGCTTGTGGCAGGCGAACACTGAAGCTTTCTTT
TRBD2 TRBJ2-7 - TRBV16 CASSQFHRTSGSYEQYF TGTGCCAGCAGCCAATTCCACAGGACTAGCGGCTCCTACGAGCAGTACTTC
- TRBJ1-5 - TRBV4-3 CASSQDLQQPQHF TGCGCCAGCAGCCAAGATCTGCAGCAGCCCCAGCATTTT
TRBD2 TRBJ2-1 - TRBV18 CASSLSGGAYNEQFF TGTGCCAGCTCACTTAGCGGGGGGGCCTACAATGAGCAGTTCTTC
TRBD2 TRBJ2-2 - TRBV7-9 CASSLGLSGMSSGELFF TGTGCCAGCAGCTTGGGCCTGAGCGGGATGTCGTCCGGGGAGCTGTTTTTT
- TRBJ1-3 - TRBV28 CASGNAGRNTIYF TGTGCCAGCGGGAACGCGGGCAGAAACACCATATATTTT
- TRBJ1-5 - TRBV28 CASMPGGPSNQPQHF TGTGCCAGCATGCCGGGGGGACCAAGCAATCAGCCCCAGCATTTT
- TRBJ2-1 - TRBV6-5 CASSYEQGGYNEQFF TGTGCCAGCAGTTACGAGCAGGGGGGCTACAATGAGCAGTTCTTC
TRBD2 TRBJ2-7 - TRBV27 CASSSPGLAGVVNEQYF TGTGCCAGCAGTTCTCCGGGACTAGCGGGAGTCGTAAACGAGCAGTACTTC
TRBD2 TRBJ2-1 - TRBV4-1 CASSQASGEPYNEQFF TGCGCCAGCAGCCAAGCTAGCGGGGAGCCCTACAATGAGCAGTTCTTC
TRBD1 TRBJ2-7 - TRBV27 CASRDRVMTYEQYF TGTGCCAGCAGAGACAGGGTGATGACCTACGAGCAGTACTTC
TRBD1 TRBJ2-7 - TRBV6-5 CASSSAGGRYEQYF TGTGCCAGCTCCAGTGCAGGGGGAAGGTACGAGCAGTACTTC
TRBD1 TRBJ2-7 - TRBV3-1/TRBV3-2 CASSGTGGNEQYF TGTGCCAGCAGCGGGACAGGGGGCAACGAGCAGTACTTC
TRBD1 TRBJ2-7 - TRBV28 CASSPRTGSAYEQYF TGTGCCAGCAGTCCCCGGACAGGGTCCGCCTACGAGCAGTACTTC
TRBD1 TRBJ1-2 - TRBV3-1/TRBV3-2 CASSQPDRDYGYTF TGTGCCAGCAGCCAGCCGGACAGGGACTATGGCTACACCTTC
- TRBJ1-1 - TRBV21-1 CASSQQTNTEAFF TGTGCCAGCAGCCAACAGACGAACACTGAAGCTTTCTTT
- TRBJ1-6 - TRBV4-1 CASSQGPVNSPLHF TGCGCCAGCAGCCAAGGTCCAGTTAATTCACCCCTCCACTTT
TRBD1 TRBJ2-2 - TRBV19 CASSIVGGQGIPGELFF TGTGCCAGTAGTATAGTAGGGGGACAGGGAATTCCCGGGGAGCTGTTTTTT
- TRBJ1-6 - TRBV6-4 CASSETRFPSAYNSPLHF TGTGCCAGCAGTGAGACTCGGTTCCCTTCTGCCTATAATTCACCCCTCCACTTT
- TRBJ2-1 once TRBV7-2 CASSSILEVRNEQFF TGTGCCAGCAGCTCGATTCTAGAGGTTAGGAATGAGCAGTTCTTC
- TRBJ2-7 - TRBV19 CASSPRQSFRYEQYF TGTGCCAGTAGTCCCAGACAGAGCTTCCGCTACGAGCAGTACTTC
- TRBJ1-2 - TRBV29-1 CSVEVPGRGYTF TGCAGCGTTGAAGTCCCAGGGCGCGGCTACACCTTC
- TRBJ2-7 - TRBV5-1 CASSLDYRSYEQYF TGCGCCAGCAGCTTGGACTACCGCTCCTACGAGCAGTACTTC